A selection of T cell receptor beta chains follows, all from one sample in a study of blood T cell repertoires in COVID-19. The repertoire was sequenced with immunoSEQ multiplex PCR; TCRdb's copy has only in-frame clones and lacks some. The sample lists about 280,000 clones; 65% to 90% were seen once. The sample was peripheral blood. The receptor set was obtained from a human donor in a cohort sampled during active COVID-19. Each CDR3 is given with its conserved first and last residue. D genes are given only for firm matches. Clone size is shown for a subset of rows, as once, few, many or a class of expanded clone.

>TRBJ1-1|TRBV13|TRBD1|-
TGTGCCAGCAGCTTAGGACAGGGGAGAAGGAACACTGAAGCTTTCTTT
CASSLGQGRRNTEAFF
>TRBJ2-7|TRBV7-2|TRBD2|-
TGTGCCAGCAGCTTACTAGCGGGATCGGGAGAGCAGTACTTC
CASSLLAGSGEQYF
>TRBJ2-1|TRBV10-3|-|-
TGTGCCATCAATAGCGGATCCTCCTACAATGAGCAGTTCTTC
CAINSGSSYNEQFF
>TRBJ1-2|TRBV27|-|-
TGTGCCAGCAGAACACCGGGAGGGTCCTATGGCTACACCTTC
CASRTPGGSYGYTF
>TRBJ2-2|TRBV19|TRBD1|-
TGTGCCAGTAAGAAACACCGGGACAGGGCATCCGGGGAGCTGTTTTTT
CASKKHRDRASGELFF
>TRBJ1-4|TRBV10-3|-|-
TGTGCCATCAGTGTCCCCCCCCGGTATGTAATTGAAAAACTGTTTTTT
CAISVPPRYVIEKLFF
>TRBJ1-5|TRBV5-1|-|-
TGCGCCAGCAGCTTGGGGCAGGTCGATAGCAATCAGCCCCAGCATTTT
CASSLGQVDSNQPQHF
>TRBJ1-1|TRBV20-1|-|few
TGCAGTGCTCCGAGGCACAGGGAAGCTTTCTTT
CSAPRHREAFF
>TRBJ2-1|TRBV7-3|TRBD2|-
TGTGCCAGCAGCTCATGGGGGACTAGCGGGAGCCCGAATGAGCAGTTCTTC
CASSSWGTSGSPNEQFF
>TRBJ2-7|TRBV28|-|-
TGTGCCAGCAGCTTACTTCCACAGGGAGACGAGCAGTACTTC
CASSLLPQGDEQYF
>TRBJ2-2|TRBV19|TRBD1|-
TGTGCCAGTAGTATAATTGGGACAGGGAACACCGGGGAGCTGTTTTTT
CASSIIGTGNTGELFF
>TRBJ2-1|TRBV11-2|-|-
TGTGCCAGCAGCCCTCGATCCGGTACCTACAATGAGCAGTTCTTC
CASSPRSGTYNEQFF
>TRBJ2-3|TRBV6-2/TRBV6-3|TRBD2|-
TGTGCCAGCAGCAACATAGCGGGAGGGCTCGTAAGCACAGATACGCAGTATTTT
CASSNIAGGLVSTDTQYF
>TRBJ2-1|TRBV6-5|TRBD2|-
TGTGCCGGGCCCCGGGAGGCAGGCTACAATGAGCAGTTCTTC
CAGPREAGYNEQFF
>TRBJ2-3|TRBV7-3|TRBD2|-
TGTGCCAGCAGCTTAAGCGGAACTAGCGGGATTGGAGATACGCAGTATTTT
CASSLSGTSGIGDTQYF
>TRBJ1-1|TRBV9|-|-
TGTGCCAGCAGCGCCATACAGGTTACCAACACTGAAGCTTTCTTT
CASSAIQVTNTEAFF
>TRBJ1-5|TRBV2|TRBD1|once
TGTGCCAGCAGCCGAAGACAGGGATCGGATCAGCCCCAGCATTTT
CASSRRQGSDQPQHF
>TRBJ2-7|TRBV11-2|TRBD1|-
TGTGCCAGCAGACGGACAGGGCTCTACGAGCAGTACTTC
CASRRTGLYEQYF
>TRBJ1-3|TRBV30|-|-
TGTGCCTGGAGTGATCAGGGCCAAGGTGGAAACACCATATATTTT
CAWSDQGQGGNTIYF
>TRBJ2-3|TRBV29-1|TRBD1|once
TGCAGCTGTCTCGCCAGGGGGCCGAGAACAGATACGCAGTATTTT
CSCLARGPRTDTQYF
>TRBJ1-5|TRBV29-1|TRBD1|-
TGCAGCGCCGCCGGGACAGATAGCAATCAGCCCCAGCATTTT
CSAAGTDSNQPQHF
>TRBJ2-3|TRBV3-1/TRBV3-2|TRBD2|-
TGTGCCAGCACCACGAGCGGGAGCGGGTCAGATACGCAGTATTTT
CASTTSGSGSDTQYF
>TRBJ2-3|TRBV7-3|-|-
TGTGCCAGCAGCGCAGCCCGGGGAGATACGCAGTATTTT
CASSAARGDTQYF
>TRBJ2-1|TRBV10-2|-|-
TGCGCCAGCCGGTCGGAGCGGGTGAGGAATGAGCAGTTCTTC
CASRSERVRNEQFF
>TRBJ2-5|TRBV3-1/TRBV3-2|TRBD2|-
TGTGCCAGCAGCCAAATCGGCGGGAGGTCGGGTGAGACCCAGTACTTC
CASSQIGGRSGETQYF
>TRBJ2-1|TRBV7-2|-|-
TGTGCCAGCAGCCCTCAGGGCACTACCTCAGGGGCGACGTTCTTC
CASSPQGTTSGATFF